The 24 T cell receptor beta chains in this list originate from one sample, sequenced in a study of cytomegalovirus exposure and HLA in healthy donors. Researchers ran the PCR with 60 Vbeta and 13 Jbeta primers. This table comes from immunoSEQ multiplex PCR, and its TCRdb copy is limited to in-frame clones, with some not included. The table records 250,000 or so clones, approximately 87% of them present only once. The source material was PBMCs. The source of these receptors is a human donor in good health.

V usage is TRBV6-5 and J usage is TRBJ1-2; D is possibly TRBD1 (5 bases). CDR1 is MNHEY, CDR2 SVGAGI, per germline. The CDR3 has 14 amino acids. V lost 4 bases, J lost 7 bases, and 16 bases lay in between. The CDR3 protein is CASSLYQGSLGYTF. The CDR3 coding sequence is TGTGCCAGCAGTTTATACCAGGGTTCTCTTGGCTACACCTTC.

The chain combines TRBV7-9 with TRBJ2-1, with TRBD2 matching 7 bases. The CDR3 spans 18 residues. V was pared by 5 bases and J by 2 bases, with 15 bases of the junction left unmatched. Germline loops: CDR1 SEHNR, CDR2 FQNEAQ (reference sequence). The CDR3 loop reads CASSTTSGLAGAYNEQFF. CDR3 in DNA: TGTGCCAGCAGCACAACGTCGGGTCTGGCGGGGGCCTACAATGAGCAGTTCTTC.

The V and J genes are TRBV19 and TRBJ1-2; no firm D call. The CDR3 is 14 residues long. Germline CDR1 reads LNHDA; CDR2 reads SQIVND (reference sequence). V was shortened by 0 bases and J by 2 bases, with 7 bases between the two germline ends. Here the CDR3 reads CASSIDRENYGYTF. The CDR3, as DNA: TGTGCCAGTAGTATAGATCGAGAAAACTATGGCTACACCTTC.

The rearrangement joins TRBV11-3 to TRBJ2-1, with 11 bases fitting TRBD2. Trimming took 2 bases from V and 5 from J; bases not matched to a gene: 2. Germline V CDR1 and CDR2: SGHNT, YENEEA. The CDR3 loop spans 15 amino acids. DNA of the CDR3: TGTGCCAGCAGCTTATTAGCGGGAGGGGACAATGAGCAGTTCTTC. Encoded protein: CASSLLAGGDNEQFF.

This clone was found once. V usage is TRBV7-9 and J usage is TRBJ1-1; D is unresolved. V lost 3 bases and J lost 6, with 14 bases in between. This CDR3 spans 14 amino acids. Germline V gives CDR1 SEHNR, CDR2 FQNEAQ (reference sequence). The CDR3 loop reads CASSFGEPRAEAFF. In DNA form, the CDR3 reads TGTGCCAGCAGCTTTGGGGAGCCGAGGGCTGAAGCTTTCTTT.

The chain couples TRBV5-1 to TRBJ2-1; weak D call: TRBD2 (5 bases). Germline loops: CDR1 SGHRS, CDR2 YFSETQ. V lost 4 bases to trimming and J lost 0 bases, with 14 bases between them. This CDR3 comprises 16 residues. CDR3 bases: TGCGCCAGCAGCCCACTCGGACTGGGCTCCTACAATGAGCAGTTCTTC. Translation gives CASSPLGLGSYNEQFF.

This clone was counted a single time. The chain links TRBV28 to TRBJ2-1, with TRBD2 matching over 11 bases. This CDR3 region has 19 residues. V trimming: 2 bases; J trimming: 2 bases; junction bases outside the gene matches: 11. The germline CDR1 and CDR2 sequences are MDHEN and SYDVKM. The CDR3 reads CASSLHRETSGTPYNEQFF. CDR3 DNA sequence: TGTGCCAGCAGTTTACACAGGGAGACTAGCGGGACTCCCTACAATGAGCAGTTCTTC.

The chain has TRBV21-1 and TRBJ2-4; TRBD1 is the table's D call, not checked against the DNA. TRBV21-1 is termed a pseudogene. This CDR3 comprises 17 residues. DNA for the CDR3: TGTGCCAGCAGCCATGAGGACAGGGCCCTTACCAAAAACATTCAGTACTTC. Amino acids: CASSHEDRALTKNIQYF.

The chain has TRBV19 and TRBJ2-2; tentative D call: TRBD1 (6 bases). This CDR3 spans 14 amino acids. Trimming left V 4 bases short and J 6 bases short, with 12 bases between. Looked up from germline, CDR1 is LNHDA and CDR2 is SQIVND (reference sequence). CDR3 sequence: CASSTEQGAGELFF. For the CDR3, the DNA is TGTGCCAGTAGTACCGAACAGGGAGCCGGGGAGCTGTTTTTT.

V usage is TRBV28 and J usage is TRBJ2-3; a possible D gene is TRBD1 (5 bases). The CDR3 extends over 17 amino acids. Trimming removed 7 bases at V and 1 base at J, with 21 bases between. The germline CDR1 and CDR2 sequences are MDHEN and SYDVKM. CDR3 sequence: CASTTPLTGLGTDTQYF. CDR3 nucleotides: TGTGCCAGCACCACTCCCCTAACAGGCCTTGGCACAGATACGCAGTATTTT.

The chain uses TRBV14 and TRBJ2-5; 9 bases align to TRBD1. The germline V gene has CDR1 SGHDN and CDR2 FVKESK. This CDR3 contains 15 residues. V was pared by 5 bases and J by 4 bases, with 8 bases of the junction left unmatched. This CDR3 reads CASSSRTGARETQYF. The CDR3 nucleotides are TGTGCCAGCAGCTCCCGGACAGGGGCGAGAGAGACCCAGTACTTC.

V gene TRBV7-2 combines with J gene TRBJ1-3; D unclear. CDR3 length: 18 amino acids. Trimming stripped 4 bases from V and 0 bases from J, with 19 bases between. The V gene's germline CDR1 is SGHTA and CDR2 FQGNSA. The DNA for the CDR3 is TGTGCCAGCAGCTCCTCTGGCTCAGGCGAGCTCTCTGGAAACACCATATATTTT. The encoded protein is CASSSSGSGELSGNTIYF.

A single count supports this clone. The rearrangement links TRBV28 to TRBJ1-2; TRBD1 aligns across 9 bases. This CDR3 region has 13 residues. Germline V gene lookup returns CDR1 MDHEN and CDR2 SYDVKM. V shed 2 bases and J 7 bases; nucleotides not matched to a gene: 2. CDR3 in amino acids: CASSLTGGFGYTF. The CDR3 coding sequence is TGTGCCAGCAGTTTAACAGGGGGCTTTGGCTACACCTTC.

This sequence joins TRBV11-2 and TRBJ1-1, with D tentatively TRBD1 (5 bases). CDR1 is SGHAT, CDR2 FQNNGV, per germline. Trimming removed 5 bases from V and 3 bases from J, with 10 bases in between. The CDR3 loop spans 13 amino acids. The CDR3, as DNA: TGTGCCAGCAGCCCCGACAGATACACTGAAGCTTTCTTT. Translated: CASSPDRYTEAFF.

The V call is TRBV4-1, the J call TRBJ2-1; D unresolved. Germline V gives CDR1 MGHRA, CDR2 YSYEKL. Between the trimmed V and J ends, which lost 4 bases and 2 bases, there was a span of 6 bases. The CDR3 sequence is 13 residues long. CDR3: CASSRTAYNEQFF. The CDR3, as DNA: TGCGCCAGCAGCCGAACAGCCTACAATGAGCAGTTCTTC.

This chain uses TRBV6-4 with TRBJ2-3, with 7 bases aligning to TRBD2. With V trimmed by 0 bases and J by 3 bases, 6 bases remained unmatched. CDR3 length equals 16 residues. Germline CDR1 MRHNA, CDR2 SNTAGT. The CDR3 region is CASSDSAGERTDTQYF. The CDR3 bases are TGTGCCAGCAGTGACTCCGCGGGAGAACGTACAGATACGCAGTATTTT.

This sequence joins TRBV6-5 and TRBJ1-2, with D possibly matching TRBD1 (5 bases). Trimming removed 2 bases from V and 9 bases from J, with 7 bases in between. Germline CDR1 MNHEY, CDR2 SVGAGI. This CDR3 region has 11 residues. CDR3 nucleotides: TGTGCCAGCAGTTACCTGGACAGCTACACCTTC. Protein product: CASSYLDSYTF.

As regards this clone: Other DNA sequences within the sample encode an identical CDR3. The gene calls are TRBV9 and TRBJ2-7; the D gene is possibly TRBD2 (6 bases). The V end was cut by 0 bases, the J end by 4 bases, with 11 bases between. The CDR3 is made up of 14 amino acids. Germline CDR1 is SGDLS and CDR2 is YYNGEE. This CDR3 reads CASSVAAGSYEQYF. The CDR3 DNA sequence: TGTGCCAGCAGCGTAGCCGCCGGGAGTTACGAGCAGTACTTC.

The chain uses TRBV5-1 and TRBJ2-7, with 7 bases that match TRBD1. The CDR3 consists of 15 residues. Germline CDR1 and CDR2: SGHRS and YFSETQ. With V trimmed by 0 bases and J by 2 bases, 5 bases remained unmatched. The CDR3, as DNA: TGCGCCAGCAGCTTGGGGACAGGCCATCCCTACGAGCAGTACTTC. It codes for CASSLGTGHPYEQYF.

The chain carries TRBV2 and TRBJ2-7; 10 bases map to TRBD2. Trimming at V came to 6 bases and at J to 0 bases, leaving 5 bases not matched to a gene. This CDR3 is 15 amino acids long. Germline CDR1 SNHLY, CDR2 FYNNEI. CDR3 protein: CASRISGRRSYEQYF. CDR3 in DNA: TGTGCCAGCAGGATTAGCGGGAGGCGCTCCTACGAGCAGTACTTC.

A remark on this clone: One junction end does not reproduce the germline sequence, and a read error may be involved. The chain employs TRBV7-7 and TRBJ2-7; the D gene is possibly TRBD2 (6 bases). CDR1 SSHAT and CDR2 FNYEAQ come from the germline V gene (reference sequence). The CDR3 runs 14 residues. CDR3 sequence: CASSLGGAPYEQYF. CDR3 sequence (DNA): TGTGCTAGCAGCTTAGGCGGGGCTCCCTACGAGCAGTACTTC.

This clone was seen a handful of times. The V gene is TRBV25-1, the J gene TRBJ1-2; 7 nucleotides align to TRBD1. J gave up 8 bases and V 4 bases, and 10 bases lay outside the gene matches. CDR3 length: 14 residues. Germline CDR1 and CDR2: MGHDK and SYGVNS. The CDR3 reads CASSGITDRVGYTF. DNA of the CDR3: TGTGCCAGCAGTGGGATCACCGACAGGGTCGGCTACACCTTC.

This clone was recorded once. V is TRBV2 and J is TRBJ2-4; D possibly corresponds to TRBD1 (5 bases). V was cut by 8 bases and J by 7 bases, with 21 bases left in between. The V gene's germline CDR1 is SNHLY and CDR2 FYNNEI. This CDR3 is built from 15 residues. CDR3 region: CASAEVGPAFNIQYF. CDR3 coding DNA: TGTGCCAGCGCCGAGGTGGGGCCCGCATTCAACATTCAGTACTTC.

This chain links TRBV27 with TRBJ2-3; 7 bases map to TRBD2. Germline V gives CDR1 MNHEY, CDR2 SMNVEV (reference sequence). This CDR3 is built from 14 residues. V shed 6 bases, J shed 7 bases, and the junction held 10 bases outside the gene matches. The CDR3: CASSPGRGVNTQYF. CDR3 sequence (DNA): TGTGCCAGCAGCCCGGGGAGGGGCGTTAATACGCAGTATTTT.